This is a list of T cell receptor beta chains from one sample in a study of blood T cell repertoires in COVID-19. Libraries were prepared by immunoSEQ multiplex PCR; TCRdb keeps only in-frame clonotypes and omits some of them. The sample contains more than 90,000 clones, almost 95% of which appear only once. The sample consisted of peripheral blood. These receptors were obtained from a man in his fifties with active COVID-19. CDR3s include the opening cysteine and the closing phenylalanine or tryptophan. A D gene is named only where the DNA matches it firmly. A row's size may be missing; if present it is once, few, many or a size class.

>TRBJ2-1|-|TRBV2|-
TGTGCCAGCAGCGAAACTAGTACTCCGTTCTTC
CASSETSTPFF
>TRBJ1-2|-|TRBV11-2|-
TGTGCCAGCACCGGGGACATCTATGGCTACACCTTC
CASTGDIYGYTF
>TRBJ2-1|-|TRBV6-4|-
TGTGCCAGCGGCCTTTGGGGGCGTACTGAGCAGTTCTTC
CASGLWGRTEQFF
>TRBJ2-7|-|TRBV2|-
TGTGCCAGCAGCCCGGGACAATTATACGAGCAGTACTTC
CASSPGQLYEQYF
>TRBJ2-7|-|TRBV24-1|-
TGTGCCACCAGTGATCCAGTTTCTTCCTACGAGCAGTACTTC
CATSDPVSSYEQYF
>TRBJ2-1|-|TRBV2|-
TGTGCCAGTTCAACATCCAGGGGGAGGAACAATGAGCAGTTCTTC
CASSTSRGRNNEQFF
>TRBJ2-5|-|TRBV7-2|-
TGTGCCAGCAGCTTAGTCCTAGCCAACCAAGAGACCCAGTACTTC
CASSLVLANQETQYF
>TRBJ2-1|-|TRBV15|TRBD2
TGTGCCACCTCTAGCGGGAGAACGGATGAGCAGTTCTTC
CATSSGRTDEQFF
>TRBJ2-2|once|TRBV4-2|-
TGTGCCAGCAGCCAAGAAGCCAGGGGCACCGGGGAGCTGTTTTTT
CASSQEARGTGELFF
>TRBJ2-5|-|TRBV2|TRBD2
TGTGCCAGCCGACCTAGCGGAGAAGAGACCCAGTACTTC
CASRPSGEETQYF